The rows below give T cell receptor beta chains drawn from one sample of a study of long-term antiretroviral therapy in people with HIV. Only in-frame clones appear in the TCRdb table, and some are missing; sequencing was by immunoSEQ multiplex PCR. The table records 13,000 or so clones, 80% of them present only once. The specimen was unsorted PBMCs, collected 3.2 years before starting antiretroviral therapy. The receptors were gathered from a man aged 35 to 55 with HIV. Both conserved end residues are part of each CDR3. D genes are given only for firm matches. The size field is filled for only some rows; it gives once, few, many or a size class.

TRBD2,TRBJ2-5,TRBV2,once,TGTGCCAGCAGTGAAGCACCCAGCCTAGCGGCCCAAGAGACCCAGTACTTC,CASSEAPSLAAQETQYF
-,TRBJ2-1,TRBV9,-,TGTGCCAGCAGCGTAGATGTGGGGGCCTACAATGAGCAGTTCTTC,CASSVDVGAYNEQFF
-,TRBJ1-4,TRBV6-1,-,TGTGCCAGCAGTGAAGCAAGCAGGGGTGGCGAAAAACTGTTTTTT,CASSEASRGGEKLFF
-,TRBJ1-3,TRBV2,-,TGTGCCAGCAGTGACTTCGGGGCAGGGTCTGGAAACACCATATATTTT,CASSDFGAGSGNTIYF
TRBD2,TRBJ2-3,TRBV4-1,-,TGCGCCAGCAGGACCCGACTAGCGGGGTCGAGGGATACGCAGTATTTT,CASRTRLAGSRDTQYF
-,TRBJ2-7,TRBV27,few,TGTGCCAGCAGTTTCGGCAAGAGCTCCTACGAGCAGTACTTC,CASSFGKSSYEQYF
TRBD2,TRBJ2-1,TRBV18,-,TGTGCCAGCTCACCACCCGGGACTAGCCCGGTAATCAATGAGCAGTTCTTC,CASSPPGTSPVINEQFF
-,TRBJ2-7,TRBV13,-,TGTGCCAGCAGCTTAGAGCCCCGGGACTCTTCCTACGAGCAGTACTTC,CASSLEPRDSSYEQYF
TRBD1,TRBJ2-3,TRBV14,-,TGTGCCAGCAGCCTACGGACAGGGGGAACAGATACGCAGTATTTT,CASSLRTGGTDTQYF
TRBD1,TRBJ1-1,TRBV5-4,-,TGTGCCAGCCACGACAGGGCTGAAGCTTTCTTT,CASHDRAEAFF
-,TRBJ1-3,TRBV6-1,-,TGTGCCAGCAGCCGAGGGTGGGACTCTGGAAACACCATATATTTT,CASSRGWDSGNTIYF
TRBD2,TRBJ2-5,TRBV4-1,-,TGCGCCAGCAGCCAAGATCCCAGCGGGGGGCCCCAAGAGACCCAGTACTTC,CASSQDPSGGPQETQYF
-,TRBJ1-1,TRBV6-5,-,TGTGCCAGCAGCTCAGAGTGGGGAAACACTGAAGCTTTCTTT,CASSSEWGNTEAFF
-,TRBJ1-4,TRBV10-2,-,TGCGCCAGCAAACCGCAGCGGGGGGGGAATGAAAAACTGTTTTTT,CASKPQRGGNEKLFF
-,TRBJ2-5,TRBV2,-,TGTGCCAGCTTTCGAGGGGGCCAAGAGACCCAGTACTTC,CASFRGGQETQYF
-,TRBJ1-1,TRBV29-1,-,TGCAGCGCTCCTCGGGCCGCAAACACTGAAGCTTTCTTT,CSAPRAANTEAFF
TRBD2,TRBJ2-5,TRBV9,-,TGTGCCAGCAGCGTAGGCTCCCTAGGCGCGGGGGGACAAGAGACCCAGTACTTC,CASSVGSLGAGGQETQYF
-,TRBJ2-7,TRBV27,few,TGTGCCAGCAGTTTATCTCGCGGACAGATCGTCTACGAGCAGTACTTC,CASSLSRGQIVYEQYF
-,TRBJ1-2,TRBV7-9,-,TGTGCCAGCACTCTAACGGGAGCAGGGGAAGGTCTCTATGGCTACACCTTC,CASTLTGAGEGLYGYTF
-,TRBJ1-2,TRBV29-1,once,TGCAGCGTCGGCTCACATAACTATGGCTACACCTTC,CSVGSHNYGYTF
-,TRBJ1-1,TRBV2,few,TGTGCCAGCAGTCCTCGTCTTGGGGGCACTGAAGCTTTCTTT,CASSPRLGGTEAFF
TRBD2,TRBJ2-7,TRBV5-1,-,TGCGCCAGCAGCCCCGGGGGGACCTACGAGCAGTACTTC,CASSPGGTYEQYF
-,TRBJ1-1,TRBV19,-,TGTGCCAGTAGTATTACGGCGAACACTGAAGCTTTCTTT,CASSITANTEAFF
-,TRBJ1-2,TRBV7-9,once,TGTGCCAGCAGCGTATACAGCGGGGGCGATGGCTACACCTTC,CASSVYSGGDGYTF
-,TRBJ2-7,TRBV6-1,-,TGTGCCAGCAGTGGATCAGTGGGGGCAGCGTACTTC,CASSGSVGAAYF
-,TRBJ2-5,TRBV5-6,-,TGTGCCAGCAGCTCCGACAATCAAGAGACCCAGTACTTC,CASSSDNQETQYF
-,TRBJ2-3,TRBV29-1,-,TGCAGCGTTGGGGGGGTTGAGGTCGACACAGATACGCAGTATTTT,CSVGGVEVDTDTQYF
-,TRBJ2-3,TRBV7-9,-,TGTGCCAGCAGCTTAGTACTTGGCCAAGATACGCAGTATTTT,CASSLVLGQDTQYF
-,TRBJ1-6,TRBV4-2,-,TGTGCCAGCAGCCAAGATGGGATAGGGGGTGGCTATAATTCACCCCTCCACTTT,CASSQDGIGGGYNSPLHF
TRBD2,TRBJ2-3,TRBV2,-,TGTGCCAGCAGTGAAGGGGACTACCAGGGCACAGATACGCAGTATTTT,CASSEGDYQGTDTQYF
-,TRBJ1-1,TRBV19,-,TGTGCCAGTTCCAAACAGTTTGGCATGAACACTGAAGCTTTCTTT,CASSKQFGMNTEAFF
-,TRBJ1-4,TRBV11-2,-,TGTGCCAGCAGCTTGAGGGGTAATGAAAAACTGTTTTTT,CASSLRGNEKLFF
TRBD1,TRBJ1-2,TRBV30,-,TGTGCCTGCGTTCCGACAGGGGCTAACTATGGCTACACCTTC,CACVPTGANYGYTF
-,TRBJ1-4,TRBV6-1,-,TGTGCCAGCGTTATGAACGGTTGGAATGAAAAACTGTTTTTT,CASVMNGWNEKLFF
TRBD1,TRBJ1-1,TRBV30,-,TGTGCCTGGAGTCTGGGACAGGGGATAACTGAAGCTTTCTTT,CAWSLGQGITEAFF
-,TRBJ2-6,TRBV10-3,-,TGTGCCATCAGTGAGGGCCGGCCTGACAGTTTCCCCATCTCTGGGGCCAACGTCCTGACTTTC,CAISEGRPDSFPISGANVLTF
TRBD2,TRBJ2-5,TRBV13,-,TGTGCCAGCAGCCCGGTTAGCGGGGGCGGGACAGAGACCCAGTACTTC,CASSPVSGGGTETQYF
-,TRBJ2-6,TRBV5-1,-,TGCGCCAGCAGCTCAGAGGGTTCTGGGGCCAACGTCCTGACTTTC,CASSSEGSGANVLTF
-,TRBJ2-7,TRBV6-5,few,TGTGCCAGCAGTTACTCGGGTGCAGGGAGCTACGAGCAGTACTTC,CASSYSGAGSYEQYF
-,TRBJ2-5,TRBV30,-,TGTGCCTGGATAGGGAGTCAAGAGACCCAGTACTTC,CAWIGSQETQYF
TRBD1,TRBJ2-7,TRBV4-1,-,TGCGCCAGCAGCCAAGATAGTCCGACAGGGAAGAAGTACTTC,CASSQDSPTGKKYF
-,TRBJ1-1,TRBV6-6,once,TGTGCCAGCAGTTACCTACCGGTGGGCGCTTACACTGAAGCTTTCTTT,CASSYLPVGAYTEAFF
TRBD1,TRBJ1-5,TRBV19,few,TGTGCCAGTAATCTACAGGGGGCTGGCAATCAGCCCCAGCATTTT,CASNLQGAGNQPQHF
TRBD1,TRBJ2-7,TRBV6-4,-,TGTGCCAGCAGCCTCGGACAGGGCGACTCCTACGAGCAGTACTTC,CASSLGQGDSYEQYF
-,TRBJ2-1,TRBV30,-,TGTGCCTCCCTGGACAGCTTTTACAATGAGCAGTTCTTC,CASLDSFYNEQFF
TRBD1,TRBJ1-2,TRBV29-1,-,TGCAGCGTTCTTACCGGGACAGGGGGGTTCTACACCTTC,CSVLTGTGGFYTF
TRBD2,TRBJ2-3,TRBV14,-,TGTGCCAGCAGCCAAGATAGGACCGCGCAGCGGGGGCTAGATACGCAGTATTTT,CASSQDRTAQRGLDTQYF
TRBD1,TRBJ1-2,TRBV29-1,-,TGCAGCGTTGACAGGGGGTATGGCTACACCTTC,CSVDRGYGYTF
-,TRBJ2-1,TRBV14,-,TGTGCCAGCAGCCAAGGGACGGAATCTTTCGGATACAATGAGCAGTTCTTC,CASSQGTESFGYNEQFF
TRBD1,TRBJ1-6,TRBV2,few,TGTGCCAGCAGTGGGGTGGGACAGTTGTTTTCACCCCTCCACTTT,CASSGVGQLFSPLHF
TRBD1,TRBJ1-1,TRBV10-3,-,TGTGCCACGGATCCGGGACAGGGGGCAAGGACTGAAGCTTTCTTT,CATDPGQGARTEAFF
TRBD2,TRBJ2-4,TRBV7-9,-,TGTGCCAGCAGCACCACTAGCGGGAGTTTAAACATTCAGTACTTC,CASSTTSGSLNIQYF